This entry lists 18 T cell receptor beta chains sequenced from one sample in a study of shared clonotypes between healthy human individuals. Assay: immunoSEQ multiplex PCR; the TCRdb copy retains only in-frame clones and omits some. Counted here are more than 2 million clones, about 94% occurring once; the ten biggest clones make up more than 1.5%. CD45RO-negative, CCR7-positively selected cells formed the naive CD8 fraction, excluding terminally differentiated effector memory CD45RA+ cells. The sample taken for sequencing was naive CD8+ T cells from PBMCs. The receptors stem from a man aged 18 to 30 in good health. Some clones in this sample may be carry-over from other donors' samples.

The chain combines TRBV27 with TRBJ1-1; unclear D gene. Germline CDR1 MNHEY, CDR2 SMNVEV (reference sequence). The CDR3 spans 13 residues. Trimming removed 8 bases from V and 1 base from J, with 11 bases in between. The DNA for the CDR3 is TGTGCCAGCTATGGGGAAGGGAACACTGAAGCTTTCTTT. As protein: CASYGEGNTEAFF.

The V and J genes are TRBV28 and TRBJ1-4; TRBD1 is a possible D gene (5 bases). The length of the CDR3 is 16 residues. V lost 2 bases and J lost 4, with 14 bases in between. Germline V gene data show CDR1 as MDHEN and CDR2 as SYDVKM. Here the CDR3 DNA reads TGTGCCAGCAGTTTACGCGGGGCGATGGGTAATGAAAAACTGTTTTTT. It encodes CASSLRGAMGNEKLFF.

Only one count was recorded for this clone. This chain connects TRBV28 to TRBJ1-2; D is possibly TRBD1 (5 bases). The CDR3 runs to 13 residues. Between the trimmed V and J ends, which lost 3 bases and 7 bases, there was a span of 12 bases. Germline values: CDR1 MDHEN, CDR2 SYDVKM. CDR3 sequence (DNA): TGTGCCAGCAGTTTCACAGAGAGGGGTGGCTACACCTTC. This translates into CASSFTERGGYTF.

V gene TRBV18 combines with J gene TRBJ2-2; D might be TRBD1 or TRBD2, each matching 5 bases. This CDR3 spans 16 amino acids. V shed 3 bases and J shed 4 bases, with 15 bases lying between them. The V gene's germline CDR1 is KGHSH and CDR2 LQKENI. CDR3: CASSPMVKGSTGELFF. The CDR3 region has the DNA TGTGCCAGCTCACCTATGGTAAAGGGGAGCACCGGGGAGCTGTTTTTT.

The V gene is TRBV14, the J gene TRBJ1-1; D gene ambiguous. The germline gives CDR1 SGHDN, CDR2 FVKESK. The germline V and J ends were trimmed by 3 bases and 2 bases, with 19 bases remaining between them. The CDR3 length is 17 residues. CDR3 sequence (DNA): TGTGCCAGCAGCCATGTAAAAGGACGGACGGGTAACACTGAAGCTTTCTTT. Amino acids: CASSHVKGRTGNTEAFF.

The rearrangement joins TRBV27 to TRBJ2-7, with D perhaps assigned TRBD1 or TRBD2 (5 bases each). V was cut by 3 bases and J by 3 bases, with 15 bases left in between. CDR1 and CDR2 (germline): MNHEY, SMNVEV (reference sequence). The CDR3 is 15 residues long. The CDR3 region is CASSLQPGRVYEQYF. The CDR3, as DNA: TGTGCCAGCAGTTTGCAACCGGGACGGGTCTACGAGCAGTACTTC.

This clone was observed once. The chain links TRBV7-9 to TRBJ1-5; D ambiguous. This CDR3 spans 13 amino acids. Trimming took 1 base from V and 9 from J, leaving 10 bases between them. The V gene's germline CDR1 is SEHNR and CDR2 FQNEAQ (reference sequence). The CDR3 here is CASSLGAGWPQHF. The CDR3 DNA reads as TGTGCCAGCAGCTTAGGGGCGGGTTGGCCCCAGCATTTT.

This rearrangement joins TRBV2 to TRBJ2-7; D call uncertain. V shed 8 bases and J shed 0 bases, with 8 bases lying between them. CDR3 length: 12 residues. The germline CDR1 and CDR2 sequences are SNHLY and FYNNEI. CDR3 residues: CASDMSSYEQYF. DNA for the CDR3: TGTGCCAGCGATATGAGCTCCTACGAGCAGTACTTC.

V is TRBV6-1 and J is TRBJ2-1; D perhaps matches TRBD1 (6 bases). Per the germline V gene, CDR1 is MNHNS and CDR2 is SASEGT. This CDR3 is 15 amino acids long. The V end was cut by 4 bases, the J end by 7 bases, with 17 bases between. Here the CDR3 reads CASSGLGQTRNEQFF. DNA for the CDR3: TGTGCCAGCAGTGGGTTAGGACAGACACGGAATGAGCAGTTCTTC.

The table lists this clone with a count of one. This chain links TRBV27 with TRBJ1-1, with 9 bases that match TRBD1. Per germline, CDR1 MNHEY and CDR2 SMNVEV (reference sequence). The CDR3 consists of 15 residues. With V trimmed by 3 bases and J by 1 base, 3 bases remained unmatched. In DNA form, the CDR3 reads TGTGCCAGCAGTTTTGTGGGACAGGGGAACACTGAAGCTTTCTTT. Translating gives CASSFVGQGNTEAFF.

The V gene is TRBV6-1, the J gene TRBJ2-7, with D perhaps matching TRBD2 (6 bases). V lost 7 bases to trimming and J lost 3 bases, with 16 bases between them. Looked up from germline, CDR1 is MNHNS and CDR2 is SASEGT. The length of the CDR3 is 14 residues. This CDR3 reads CASKEDGSGYEQYF. The CDR3 nucleotides are TGTGCCAGCAAGGAGGACGGGAGCGGCTACGAGCAGTACTTC.

The chain employs TRBV18 and TRBJ1-1; D is undetermined. With 1 base removed from V and 4 bases from J, the gap between germline ends came to 16 bases. Germline CDR1 and CDR2: KGHSH and LQKENI. The CDR3 length is 16 residues. The CDR3 sequence is CASSPRSTGGGTEAFF. The CDR3 DNA sequence: TGTGCCAGCTCACCACGATCTACGGGTGGTGGCACTGAAGCTTTCTTT.

The chain recombines TRBV29-1 with TRBJ2-3; D is perhaps TRBD1 (5 bases). Trimming removed 7 bases at V and 1 base at J, with 9 bases between. This CDR3 comprises 12 residues. Germline-derived CDR1 and CDR2 are SQVTM and ANQGSEA. The CDR3 loop is CSAEQGTDTQYF. The CDR3 bases are TGCAGCGCCGAACAGGGCACAGATACGCAGTATTTT.

The CDR3: CASSLGASNPYEQYF. DNA for the CDR3: TGTGCCAGCAGCTTAGGAGCAAGCAATCCCTACGAGCAGTACTTC. This chain uses TRBV7-8 with TRBJ2-7; D is unresolved. Trimming took off 1 base at V and 2 bases at J, with 12 bases between the two ends. The germline CDR1 and CDR2 sequences are SGHVS and FQNEAQ. This CDR3 comprises 15 residues.

The rearrangement uses TRBV27 and TRBJ2-7; a possible D gene is TRBD2 (6 bases). This CDR3 is 12 amino acids long. Between the trimmed V and J ends, which lost 8 bases and 2 bases, there was a span of 10 bases. CDR1 and CDR2 (germline): MNHEY, SMNVEV (reference sequence). The CDR3 here is CASRDLAYEQYF. CDR3 nucleotide sequence: TGTGCCAGCCGGGACTTAGCCTACGAGCAGTACTTC.

V usage is TRBV7-2 and J usage is TRBJ1-2, with D possibly being TRBD1 (6 bases). Germline V gene sequence: CDR1 SGHTA, CDR2 FQGNSA. The CDR3 extends over 16 amino acids. V lost 5 bases to trimming and J lost 3 bases, with 19 bases between them. This chain's CDR3 is CASSLQGYREYYGYTF. Here the CDR3 DNA reads TGTGCCAGCAGCCTCCAAGGATACAGGGAATACTATGGCTACACCTTC.

Regarding this clone: An end of the junction does not agree with germline; a read error may underlie this. The chain couples TRBV29-1 to TRBJ1-2; no clear D gene. Germline CDR1 and CDR2: SQVTM and ANQGSEA. The CDR3 loop spans 12 amino acids. This CDR3 reads CSAEWENYGYTF. CDR3 coding DNA: TGCAGCGCTGAATGGGAGAACTATGGCTACACCTTC.

V usage is TRBV7-2 and J usage is TRBJ2-7; TRBD2 matches at 11 bases. The CDR3 has 15 amino acids. The germline V gene has CDR1 SGHTA and CDR2 FQGNSA. V shed 5 bases, J shed 2 bases, and the junction held 5 bases outside the gene matches. For the CDR3, the DNA is TGTGCCAGCAGCACTGGACTAGCGGGCCCCTACGAGCAGTACTTC. It translates to CASSTGLAGPYEQYF.